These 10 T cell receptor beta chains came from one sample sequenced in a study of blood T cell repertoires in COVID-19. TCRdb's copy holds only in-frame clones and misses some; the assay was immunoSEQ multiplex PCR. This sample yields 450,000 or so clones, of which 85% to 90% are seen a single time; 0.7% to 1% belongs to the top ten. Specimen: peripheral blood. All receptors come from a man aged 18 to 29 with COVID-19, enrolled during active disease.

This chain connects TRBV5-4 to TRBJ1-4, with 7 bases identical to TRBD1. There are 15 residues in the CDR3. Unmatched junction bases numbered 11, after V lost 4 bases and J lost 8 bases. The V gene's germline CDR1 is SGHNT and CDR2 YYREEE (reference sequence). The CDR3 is CASSGDRGGQEKLFF. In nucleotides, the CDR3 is TGTGCCAGCAGCGGGGACAGAGGGGGGCAGGAAAAACTGTTTTTT.

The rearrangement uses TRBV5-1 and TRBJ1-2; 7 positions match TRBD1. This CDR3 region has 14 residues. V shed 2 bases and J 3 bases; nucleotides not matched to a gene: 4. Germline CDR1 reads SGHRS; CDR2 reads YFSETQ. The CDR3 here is CASSFRGTDYGYTF. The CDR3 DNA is TGCGCCAGCAGCTTTAGGGGGACAGACTATGGCTACACCTTC.

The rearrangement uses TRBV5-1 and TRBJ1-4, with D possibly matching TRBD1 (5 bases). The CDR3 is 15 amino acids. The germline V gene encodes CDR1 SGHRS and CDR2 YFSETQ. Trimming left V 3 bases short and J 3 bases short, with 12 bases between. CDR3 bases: TGCGCCAGCAGCTCCCCCGACAGCGCTAATGAAAAACTGTTTTTT. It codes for CASSSPDSANEKLFF.

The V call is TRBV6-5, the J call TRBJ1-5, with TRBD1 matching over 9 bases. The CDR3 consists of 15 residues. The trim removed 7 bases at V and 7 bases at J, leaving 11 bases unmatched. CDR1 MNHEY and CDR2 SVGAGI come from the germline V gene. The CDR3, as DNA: TGTGCCAGCACTACAACACAGGGGGCTCGGCAGCCCCAGCATTTT. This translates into CASTTTQGARQPQHF.

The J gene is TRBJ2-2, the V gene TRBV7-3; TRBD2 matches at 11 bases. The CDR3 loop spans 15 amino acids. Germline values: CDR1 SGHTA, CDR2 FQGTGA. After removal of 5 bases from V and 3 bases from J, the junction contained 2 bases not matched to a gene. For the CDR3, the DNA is TGTGCCAGCAGCCTAGCGGGAGGATACACCGGGGAGCTGTTTTTT. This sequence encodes CASSLAGGYTGELFF.

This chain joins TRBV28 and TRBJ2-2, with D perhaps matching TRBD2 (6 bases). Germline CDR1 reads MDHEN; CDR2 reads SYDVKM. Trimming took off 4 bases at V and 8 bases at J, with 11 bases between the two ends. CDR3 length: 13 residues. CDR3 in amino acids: CASSWGLSGELFF. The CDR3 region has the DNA TGTGCCAGCAGTTGGGGACTTTCTGGGGAGCTGTTTTTT.

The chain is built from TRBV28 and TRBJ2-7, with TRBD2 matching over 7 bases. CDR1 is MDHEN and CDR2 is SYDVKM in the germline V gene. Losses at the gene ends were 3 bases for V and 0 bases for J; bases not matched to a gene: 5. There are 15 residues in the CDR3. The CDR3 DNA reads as TGTGCCAGCAGTTTTTGGCTAGCGGACTCCTACGAGCAGTACTTC. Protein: CASSFWLADSYEQYF.

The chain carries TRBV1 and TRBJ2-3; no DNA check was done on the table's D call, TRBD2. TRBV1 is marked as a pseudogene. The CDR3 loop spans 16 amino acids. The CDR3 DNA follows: TGCACCAGCAGCCCCCAACGGACTAGCGGGCCAGATACGCAGTATTTT. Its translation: CTSSPQRTSGPDTQYF.

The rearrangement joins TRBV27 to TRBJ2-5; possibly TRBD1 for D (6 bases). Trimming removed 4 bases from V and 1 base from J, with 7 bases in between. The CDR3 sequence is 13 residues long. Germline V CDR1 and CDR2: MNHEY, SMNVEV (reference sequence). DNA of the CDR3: TGTGCCAGCAGTTCCAGGGGCCAAGAGACCCAGTACTTC. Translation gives CASSSRGQETQYF.

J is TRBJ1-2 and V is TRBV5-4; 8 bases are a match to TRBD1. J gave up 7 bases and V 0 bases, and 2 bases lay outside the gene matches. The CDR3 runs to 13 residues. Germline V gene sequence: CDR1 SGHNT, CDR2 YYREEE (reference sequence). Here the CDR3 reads CASSLGDRPGYTF. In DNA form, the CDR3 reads TGTGCCAGCAGCTTGGGGGACAGGCCTGGCTACACCTTC.